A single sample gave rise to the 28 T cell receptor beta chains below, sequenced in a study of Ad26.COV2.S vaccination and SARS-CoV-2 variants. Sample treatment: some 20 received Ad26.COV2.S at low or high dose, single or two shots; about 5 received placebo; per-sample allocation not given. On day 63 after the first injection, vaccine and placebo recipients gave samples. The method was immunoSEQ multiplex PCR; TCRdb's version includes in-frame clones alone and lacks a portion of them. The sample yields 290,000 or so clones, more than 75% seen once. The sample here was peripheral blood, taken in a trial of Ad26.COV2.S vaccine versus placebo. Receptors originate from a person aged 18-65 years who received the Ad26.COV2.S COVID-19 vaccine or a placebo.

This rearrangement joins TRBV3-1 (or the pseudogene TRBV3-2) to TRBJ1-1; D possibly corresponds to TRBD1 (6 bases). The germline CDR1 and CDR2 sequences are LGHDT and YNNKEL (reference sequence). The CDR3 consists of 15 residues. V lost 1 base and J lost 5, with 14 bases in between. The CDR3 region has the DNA TGTGCCAGCAGCCAAGGCGGAGGAGGGGGAACTGAAGCTTTCTTT. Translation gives CASSQGGGGGTEAFF.

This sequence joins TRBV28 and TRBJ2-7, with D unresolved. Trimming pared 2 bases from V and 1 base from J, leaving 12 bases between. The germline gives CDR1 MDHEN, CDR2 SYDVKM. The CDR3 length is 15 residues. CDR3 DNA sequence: TGTGCCAGCAGTTTAAGTGGGGTCCTATCCTACGAGCAGTACTTC. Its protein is CASSLSGVLSYEQYF.

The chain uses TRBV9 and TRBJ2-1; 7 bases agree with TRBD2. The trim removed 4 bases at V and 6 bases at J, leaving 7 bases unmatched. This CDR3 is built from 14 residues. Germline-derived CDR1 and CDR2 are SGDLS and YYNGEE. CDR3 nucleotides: TGTGCCAGCAGCCCTCGGGACTACTCCAATGAGCAGTTCTTC. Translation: CASSPRDYSNEQFF.

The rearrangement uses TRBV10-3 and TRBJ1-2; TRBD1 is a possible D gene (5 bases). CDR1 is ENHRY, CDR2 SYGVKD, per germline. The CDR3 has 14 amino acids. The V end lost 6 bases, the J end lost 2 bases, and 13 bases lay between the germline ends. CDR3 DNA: TGTGCCATCAGCCCATTTGGGGCGAACTATGGCTACACCTTC. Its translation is CAISPFGANYGYTF.

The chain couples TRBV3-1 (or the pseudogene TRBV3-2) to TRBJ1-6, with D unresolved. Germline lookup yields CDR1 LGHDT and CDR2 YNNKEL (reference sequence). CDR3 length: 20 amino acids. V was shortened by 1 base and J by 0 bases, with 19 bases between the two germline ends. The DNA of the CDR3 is TGTGCCAGCAGCCAAGCCAAGGGCTACCTGACTAGCTCCTATAATTCACCCCTCCACTTT. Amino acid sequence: CASSQAKGYLTSSYNSPLHF.

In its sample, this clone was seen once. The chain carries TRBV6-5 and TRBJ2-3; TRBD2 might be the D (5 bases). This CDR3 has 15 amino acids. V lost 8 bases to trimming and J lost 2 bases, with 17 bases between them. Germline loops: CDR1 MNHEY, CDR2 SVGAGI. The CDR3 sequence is CASAFEGGFTDTQYF. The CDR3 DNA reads TGTGCCAGCGCTTTTGAGGGTGGGTTCACAGATACGCAGTATTTT.

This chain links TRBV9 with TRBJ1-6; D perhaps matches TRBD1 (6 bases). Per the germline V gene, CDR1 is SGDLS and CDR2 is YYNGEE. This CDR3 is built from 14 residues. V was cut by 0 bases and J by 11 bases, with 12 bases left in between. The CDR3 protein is CASSVGRGRTPLHF. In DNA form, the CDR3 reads TGTGCCAGCAGCGTAGGCAGGGGAAGAACACCCCTCCACTTT. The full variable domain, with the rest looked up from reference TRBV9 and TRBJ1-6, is DSGVTQTPKHLITATGQRVTLRCSPRSGDLSVYWYQQSLDQGLQFLIQYYNGEERAKGNILERFSAQQFPDLHSELNLSSLELGDSALYFCASSVGRGRTPLHFGNGTRLTVT.

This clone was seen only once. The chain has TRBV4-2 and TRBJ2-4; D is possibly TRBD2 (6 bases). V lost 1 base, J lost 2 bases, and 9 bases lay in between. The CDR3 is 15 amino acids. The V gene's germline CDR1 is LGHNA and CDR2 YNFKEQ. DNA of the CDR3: TGTGCCAGCAGCCAAGTAGCGGAGCCCAAAAACATTCAGTACTTC. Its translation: CASSQVAEPKNIQYF.

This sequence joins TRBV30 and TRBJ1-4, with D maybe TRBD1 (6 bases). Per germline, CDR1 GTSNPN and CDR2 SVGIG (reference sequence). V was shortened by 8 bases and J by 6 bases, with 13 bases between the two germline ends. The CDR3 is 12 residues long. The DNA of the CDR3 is TGTGCCCGAGGGGGGTGGGATGAAAAACTGTTTTTT. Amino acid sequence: CARGGWDEKLFF.

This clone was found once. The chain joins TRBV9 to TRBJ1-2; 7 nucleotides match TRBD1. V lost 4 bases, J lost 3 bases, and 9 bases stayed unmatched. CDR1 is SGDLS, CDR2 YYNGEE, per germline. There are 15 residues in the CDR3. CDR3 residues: CASSPRGTAYYGYTF. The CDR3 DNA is TGTGCCAGCAGCCCTCGCGGGACAGCTTACTATGGCTACACCTTC.

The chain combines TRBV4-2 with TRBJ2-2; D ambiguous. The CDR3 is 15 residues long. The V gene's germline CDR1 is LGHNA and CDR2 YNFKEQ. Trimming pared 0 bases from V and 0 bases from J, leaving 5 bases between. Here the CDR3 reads CASSQDGTNTGELFF. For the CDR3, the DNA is TGTGCCAGCAGCCAAGATGGCACGAACACCGGGGAGCTGTTTTTT.

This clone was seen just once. The DNA of the CDR3 is TGTGCCAGCAGTTTACATGCCAGGGTGAACACCGGGGAGCTGTTTTTT. It specifies CASSLHARVNTGELFF. This chain uses TRBV27 with TRBJ2-2; D is possibly TRBD1 (5 bases). CDR1 and CDR2 from the germline V gene are MNHEY and SMNVEV (reference sequence). V was cut by 2 bases and J by 1 base, with 11 bases left in between. This CDR3 has 16 amino acids.

CDR3: CASSEGLAVNQPQHF. The CDR3, as DNA: TGTGCCAGCAGTGAAGGTCTGGCAGTTAATCAGCCCCAGCATTTT. This chain joins TRBV6-1 and TRBJ1-5; D call uncertain. Between the trimmed V and J ends, which lost 1 base and 4 bases, there was a span of 11 bases. Germline lookup yields CDR1 MNHNS and CDR2 SASEGT. This CDR3 is 15 amino acids long.

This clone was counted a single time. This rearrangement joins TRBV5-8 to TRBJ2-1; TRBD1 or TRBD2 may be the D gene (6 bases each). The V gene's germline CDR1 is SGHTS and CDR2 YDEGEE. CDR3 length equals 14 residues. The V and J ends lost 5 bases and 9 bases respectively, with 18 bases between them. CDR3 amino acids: CASRVNWGAGEQFF. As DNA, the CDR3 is TGTGCCAGCAGGGTTAACTGGGGGGCTGGTGAGCAGTTCTTC.

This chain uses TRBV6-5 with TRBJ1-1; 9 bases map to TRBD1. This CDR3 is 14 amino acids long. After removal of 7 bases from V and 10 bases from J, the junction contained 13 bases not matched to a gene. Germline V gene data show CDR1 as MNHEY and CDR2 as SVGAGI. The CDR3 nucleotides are TGTGCCAGCATTTCAAAAGGGACAGGGAGAGGAGCTTTCTTT. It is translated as CASISKGTGRGAFF.

The DNA for the CDR3 is TGTGCCAGCAGCTTGACAGGGGCCCAAGAGACCCAGTACTTC. Translating gives CASSLTGAQETQYF. The J gene is TRBJ2-5, the V gene TRBV11-3; 8 bases fit TRBD1. Unmatched junction bases numbered 1, after V lost 3 bases and J lost 1 base. Per germline, CDR1 SGHNT and CDR2 YENEEA. CDR3 length equals 14 residues.

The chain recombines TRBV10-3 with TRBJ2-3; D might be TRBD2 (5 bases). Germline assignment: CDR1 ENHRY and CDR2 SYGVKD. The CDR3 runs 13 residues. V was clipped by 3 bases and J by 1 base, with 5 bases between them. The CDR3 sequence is CAISEAGTDTQYF. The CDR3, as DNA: TGTGCCATCAGTGAAGCGGGCACAGATACGCAGTATTTT.

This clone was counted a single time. The DNA for the CDR3 is TGTGCCAGCAGTTACTCGAACGGCAATCAGCCCCAGCATTTT. It encodes CASSYSNGNQPQHF. The rearrangement joins TRBV6-5 to TRBJ1-5; D ambiguous. Trimming left V 0 bases short and J 2 bases short, with 5 bases between. Germline CDR1 reads MNHEY; CDR2 reads SVGAGI. The CDR3 is 14 amino acids.

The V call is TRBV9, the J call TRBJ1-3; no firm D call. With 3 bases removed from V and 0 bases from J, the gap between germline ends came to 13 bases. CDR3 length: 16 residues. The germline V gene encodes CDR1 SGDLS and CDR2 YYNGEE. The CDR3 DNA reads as TGTGCCAGCAGCGCACCAGGACGGTACTCTGGAAACACCATATATTTT. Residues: CASSAPGRYSGNTIYF.

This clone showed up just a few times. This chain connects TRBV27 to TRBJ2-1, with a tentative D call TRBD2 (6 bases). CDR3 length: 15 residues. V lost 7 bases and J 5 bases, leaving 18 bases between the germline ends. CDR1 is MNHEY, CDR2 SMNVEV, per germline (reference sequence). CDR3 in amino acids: CASTSGTPRHNEQFF. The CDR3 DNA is TGTGCCAGCACCTCCGGGACTCCGAGGCACAATGAGCAGTTCTTC.

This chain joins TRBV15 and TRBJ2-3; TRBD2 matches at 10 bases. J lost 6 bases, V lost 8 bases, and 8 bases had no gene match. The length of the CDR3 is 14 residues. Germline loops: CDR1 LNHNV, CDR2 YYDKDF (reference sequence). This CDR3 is CATGASGSEDTQYF. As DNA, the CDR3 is TGTGCCACCGGGGCTAGCGGGAGTGAGGATACGCAGTATTTT.

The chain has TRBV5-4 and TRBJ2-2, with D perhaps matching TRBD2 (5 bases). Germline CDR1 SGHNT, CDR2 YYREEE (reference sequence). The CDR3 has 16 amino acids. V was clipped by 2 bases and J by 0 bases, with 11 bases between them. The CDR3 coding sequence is TGTGCCAGCAGCTTTTTGACGGGATCGAACACCGGGGAGCTGTTTTTT. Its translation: CASSFLTGSNTGELFF.

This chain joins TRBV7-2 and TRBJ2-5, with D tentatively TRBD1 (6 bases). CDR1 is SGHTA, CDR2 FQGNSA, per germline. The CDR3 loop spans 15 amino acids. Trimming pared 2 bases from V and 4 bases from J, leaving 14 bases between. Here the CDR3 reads CASSLNLGQLETQYF. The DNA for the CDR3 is TGTGCCAGCAGCTTAAACCTAGGACAGTTAGAGACCCAGTACTTC. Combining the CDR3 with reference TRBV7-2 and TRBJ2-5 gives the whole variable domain GAGVSQSPSNKVTEKGKDVELRCDPISGHTALYWYRQSLGQGLEFLIYFQGNSAPDKSGLPSDRFSAERTGGSVSTLTIQRTQQEDSAVYLCASSLNLGQLETQYFGPGTRLLVL.

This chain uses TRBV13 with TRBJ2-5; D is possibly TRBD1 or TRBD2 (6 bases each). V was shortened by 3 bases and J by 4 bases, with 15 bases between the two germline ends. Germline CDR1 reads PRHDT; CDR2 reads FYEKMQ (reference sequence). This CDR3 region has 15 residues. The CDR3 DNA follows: TGTGCCAGCAGCTTGAAGGGGGGTGGGAGAGAGACCCAGTACTTC. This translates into CASSLKGGGRETQYF.

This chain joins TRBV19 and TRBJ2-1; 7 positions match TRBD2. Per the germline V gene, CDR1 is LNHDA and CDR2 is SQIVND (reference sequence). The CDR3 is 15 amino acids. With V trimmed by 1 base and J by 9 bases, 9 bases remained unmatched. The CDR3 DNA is TGTGCCAGTAGTATAGCACTAGCGTCATTGTCTGAGCAGTTCTTC. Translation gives CASSIALASLSEQFF.

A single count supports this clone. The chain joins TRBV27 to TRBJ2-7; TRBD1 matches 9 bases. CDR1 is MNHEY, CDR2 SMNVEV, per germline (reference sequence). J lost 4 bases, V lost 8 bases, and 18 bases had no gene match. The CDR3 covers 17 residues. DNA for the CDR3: TGTGCCAGCGGATTCCTATTGACGGACAGGGGAACATACGAGCAGTACTTC. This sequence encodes CASGFLLTDRGTYEQYF.

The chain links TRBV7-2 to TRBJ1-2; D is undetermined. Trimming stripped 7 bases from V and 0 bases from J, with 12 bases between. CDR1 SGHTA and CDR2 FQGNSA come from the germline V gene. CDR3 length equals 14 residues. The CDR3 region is CASTPRQANYGYTF. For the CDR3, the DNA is TGTGCCAGCACCCCCCGGCAGGCTAACTATGGCTACACCTTC.

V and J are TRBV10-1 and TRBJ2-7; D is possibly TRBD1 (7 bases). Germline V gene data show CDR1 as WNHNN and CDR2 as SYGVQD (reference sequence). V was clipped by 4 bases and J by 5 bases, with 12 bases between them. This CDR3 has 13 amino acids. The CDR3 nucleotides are TGCGCCAGCAGTGCCCAGGGGGGCCACGAGCAGTACTTC. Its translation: CASSAQGGHEQYF.